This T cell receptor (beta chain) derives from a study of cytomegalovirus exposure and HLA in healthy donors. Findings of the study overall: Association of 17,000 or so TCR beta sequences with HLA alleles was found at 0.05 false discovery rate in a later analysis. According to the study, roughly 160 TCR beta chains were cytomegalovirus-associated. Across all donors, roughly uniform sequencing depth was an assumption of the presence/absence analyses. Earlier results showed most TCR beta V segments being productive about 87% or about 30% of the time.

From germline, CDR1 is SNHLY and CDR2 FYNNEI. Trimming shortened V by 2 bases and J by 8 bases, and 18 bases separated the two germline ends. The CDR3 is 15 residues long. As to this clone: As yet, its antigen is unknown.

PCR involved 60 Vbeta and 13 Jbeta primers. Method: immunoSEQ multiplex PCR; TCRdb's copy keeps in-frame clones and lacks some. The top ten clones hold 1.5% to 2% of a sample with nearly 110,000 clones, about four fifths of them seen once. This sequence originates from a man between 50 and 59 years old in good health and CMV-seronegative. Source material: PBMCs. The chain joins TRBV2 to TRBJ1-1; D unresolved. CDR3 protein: CASSELGGEVTEAFF. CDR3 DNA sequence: TGTGCCAGCAGTGAACTTGGCGGGGAAGTCACCGAAGCTTTCTTT.